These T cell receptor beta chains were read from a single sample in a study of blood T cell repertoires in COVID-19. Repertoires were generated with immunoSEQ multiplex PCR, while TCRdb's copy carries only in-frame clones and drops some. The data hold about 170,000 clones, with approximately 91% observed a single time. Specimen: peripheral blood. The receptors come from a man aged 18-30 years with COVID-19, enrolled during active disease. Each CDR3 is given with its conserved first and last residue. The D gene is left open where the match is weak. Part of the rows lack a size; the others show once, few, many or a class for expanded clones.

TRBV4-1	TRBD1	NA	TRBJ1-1	CASSILPGGKLTEAFF	TGCGCCAGCAGCATCCTCCCAGGGGGGAAATTGACTGAAGCTTTCTTT
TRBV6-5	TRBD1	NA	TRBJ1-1	CASSNRRGRDTEAFF	TGTGCCAGCAGTAACCGTAGGGGGCGGGACACTGAAGCTTTCTTT
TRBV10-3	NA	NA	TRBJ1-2	CAISETPNYGYTF	TGTGCCATCAGTGAGACACCCAACTATGGCTACACCTTC
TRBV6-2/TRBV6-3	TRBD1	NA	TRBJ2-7	CASSFGQGAIYEQYF	TGTGCCAGCAGTTTCGGACAGGGGGCGATCTACGAGCAGTACTTC
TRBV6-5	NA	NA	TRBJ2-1	CASSFVSSYNEQFF	TGTGCCAGCAGTTTCGTGAGCTCCTACAATGAGCAGTTCTTC
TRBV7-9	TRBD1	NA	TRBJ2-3	CASSLGTGGRGDTQYF	TGTGCCAGCAGCTTGGGGACAGGGGGCCGTGGTGATACGCAGTATTTT
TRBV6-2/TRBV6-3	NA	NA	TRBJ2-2	CASSYSTGTGELFF	TGTGCCAGCAGTTACTCTACCGGCACCGGGGAGCTGTTTTTT
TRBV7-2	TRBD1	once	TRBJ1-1	CASSSQGDGTEAFF	TGTGCCAGCAGCTCGCAGGGGGACGGGACTGAAGCTTTCTTT
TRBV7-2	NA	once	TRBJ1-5	CASSFRNQPQHF	TGTGCCAGCAGCTTTCGGAATCAGCCCCAGCATTTT
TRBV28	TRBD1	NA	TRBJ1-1	CASRDDRVNTEAFF	TGTGCCAGCAGGGATGACAGGGTGAACACTGAAGCTTTCTTT